This is a list of T cell receptor beta chains from one sample in a study of T cells in Graves' hyperthyroidism and ophthalmopathy. TCRdb used MiXCR to reprocess the multiplex PCR reads, holding one entry per CDR3 protein. This sample has about 640,000 distinct CDR3 sequences, with around 21% found just once. Specimen: blood. These receptors were collected from a man aged 25-45 years with Graves' ophthalmopathy. CDR3s include the opening cysteine and the closing phenylalanine or tryptophan. A D gene is named only where the DNA matches it firmly. Rows give clone size only sometimes, using once, few, many, or a class for an expanded clone.

j_gene: TRBJ1-1
v_gene: TRBV7-9
d_gene: NA
abundance: many
CDR3nt: TGTGCCAGCAGCTACGCCCCGGGTCACACTGAAGCTTTCTTT
CDR3aa: CASSYAPGHTEAFF

j_gene: TRBJ2-5
v_gene: TRBV5-8
d_gene: TRBD2
abundance: few
CDR3nt: TGTGCCAGCAGCAAGGGACTAGCGGGGGTCCAAGAGACCCAGTACTTC
CDR3aa: CASSKGLAGVQETQYF

j_gene: TRBJ1-2
v_gene: TRBV10-1
d_gene: NA
abundance: NA
CDR3nt: TGCGCCAGCAGGTGTCATGGCTACACCTTC
CDR3aa: CASRCHGYTF

j_gene: TRBJ2-7
v_gene: TRBV9
d_gene: NA
abundance: few
CDR3nt: TGTGCCAGCAGCCCAGGACAAATGAGACATACCTACGAGCAGTACTTC
CDR3aa: CASSPGQMRHTYEQYF

j_gene: TRBJ2-1
v_gene: TRBV18
d_gene: NA
abundance: NA
CDR3nt: TGTGCCAGCTCACCTGTTTCTTCGGGCGTAAAGTCCTACAATGAGCAGTTCTTC
CDR3aa: CASSPVSSGVKSYNEQFF

j_gene: TRBJ2-1
v_gene: TRBV2
d_gene: NA
abundance: NA
CDR3nt: TGTGCCAGCAGTGGAGCGGAAGAAGGCTATGAGCAGTTCTTC
CDR3aa: CASSGAEEGYEQFF

j_gene: TRBJ2-3
v_gene: TRBV20-1
d_gene: TRBD1
abundance: NA
CDR3nt: TGCAGTGCTAGCGCCAGGGGGCCGATCACAGATACGCAGTATTTT
CDR3aa: CSASARGPITDTQYF

j_gene: TRBJ2-3
v_gene: TRBV20-1
d_gene: NA
abundance: few
CDR3nt: TGCAGTGCTAGAGAGTGGGAGATGTTCACCACCACAGATACGCAGTATTTT
CDR3aa: CSAREWEMFTTTDTQYF

j_gene: TRBJ2-2
v_gene: TRBV2
d_gene: TRBD2
abundance: few
CDR3nt: TGTGCCAGCAGGGAGCGGGAGGGCCGGACCGGGGAGCTGTTTTTT
CDR3aa: CASREREGRTGELFF

j_gene: TRBJ2-6
v_gene: TRBV14
d_gene: NA
abundance: NA
CDR3nt: TGTGCCAGCAGCCAAGACTTTCGGGCCATCCTCTCTGGGGCCAACGTCCTGACTTTC
CDR3aa: CASSQDFRAILSGANVLTF

j_gene: TRBJ2-1
v_gene: TRBV7-9
d_gene: NA
abundance: NA
CDR3nt: TGTGCCAGCAGCTTCCCGGGAGTGGGAGACAATGAGCAGTTCTTC
CDR3aa: CASSFPGVGDNEQFF

j_gene: TRBJ2-5
v_gene: TRBV27
d_gene: NA
abundance: NA
CDR3nt: TGTGCCAGCAGTTTAAAGGGCAGGTATGAGACCCAGTACTTC
CDR3aa: CASSLKGRYETQYF

j_gene: TRBJ1-4
v_gene: TRBV10-1
d_gene: NA
abundance: few
CDR3nt: TGCGCCAGCAGTGAGCCACCGGTGATGTACGAAAAACTGTTTTTT
CDR3aa: CASSEPPVMYEKLFF

j_gene: TRBJ2-7
v_gene: TRBV7-9
d_gene: TRBD2
abundance: NA
CDR3nt: TGTGCCAGCAGCTCACCGGGACTATTTTACGAGCAGTACTTC
CDR3aa: CASSSPGLFYEQYF

j_gene: TRBJ2-7
v_gene: TRBV9
d_gene: TRBD1
abundance: NA
CDR3nt: TGTGCCAGCAGCGCCGGGACAGATCTCCACGAGCAGTACTTC
CDR3aa: CASSAGTDLHEQYF

j_gene: TRBJ2-3
v_gene: TRBV7-2
d_gene: NA
abundance: few
CDR3nt: TGTGCCAGCAGTCATGGGTGGGGGCGAGGAAGCACAGATACGCAGTATTTT
CDR3aa: CASSHGWGRGSTDTQYF

j_gene: TRBJ2-7
v_gene: TRBV29-1
d_gene: TRBD2
abundance: NA
CDR3nt: TGCAGCGTTGAGGGGGGGAAGGGGCTCCCCTCCTACGAGCAGTACTTC
CDR3aa: CSVEGGKGLPSYEQYF

j_gene: TRBJ2-2
v_gene: TRBV6-2/TRBV6-3
d_gene: TRBD2
abundance: few
CDR3nt: TGTGCCAGCAGTTACCGAGGTAGCGGGAGGGACACCGGGGAGCTGTTTTTT
CDR3aa: CASSYRGSGRDTGELFF

j_gene: TRBJ2-3
v_gene: TRBV24-1
d_gene: NA
abundance: many
CDR3nt: TGTGCCACCAGTGAACCGAGGGCGGCGGACCCAGATACGCAGTATTTT
CDR3aa: CATSEPRAADPDTQYF

j_gene: TRBJ2-3
v_gene: TRBV6-1
d_gene: TRBD2
abundance: many
CDR3nt: TGTGCCAGCAGTGAGGCGGGAGGGCGGTCAGATACGCAGTATTTT
CDR3aa: CASSEAGGRSDTQYF

j_gene: TRBJ1-1
v_gene: TRBV29-1
d_gene: NA
abundance: NA
CDR3nt: TGCAGCGTTCTCAGGAGATTTAACACTGAAGCTTTCTTT
CDR3aa: CSVLRRFNTEAFF

j_gene: TRBJ2-1
v_gene: TRBV18
d_gene: TRBD2
abundance: many
CDR3nt: TGTGCCAGCTCACCACCGGGAGGGGTGAATGAGCAGTTCTTC
CDR3aa: CASSPPGGVNEQFF

j_gene: TRBJ1-5
v_gene: TRBV27
d_gene: TRBD1
abundance: NA
CDR3nt: TGTGCCAGCAGTTTATCCAGGGGGCCGAATCAGCCCCAGCATTTT
CDR3aa: CASSLSRGPNQPQHF

j_gene: TRBJ1-4
v_gene: TRBV7-2
d_gene: NA
abundance: many
CDR3nt: TGTGCCAGCAGCGAGGGGTCAACTAATGAAAAACTGTTTTTT
CDR3aa: CASSEGSTNEKLFF

j_gene: TRBJ2-2
v_gene: TRBV5-1
d_gene: TRBD2
abundance: NA
CDR3nt: TGTGCCAGCACCCACCCCGAGCGGACTAGCGGATTGAACACCGGGGAGCTGTTTTTT
CDR3aa: CASTHPERTSGLNTGELFF

j_gene: TRBJ2-1
v_gene: TRBV6-1
d_gene: TRBD2
abundance: NA
CDR3nt: TGTGCCAGCAGTGAAGGCGCCGGGATAGCGGGAGGAAAGTACAATGAGCAGTTCTTC
CDR3aa: CASSEGAGIAGGKYNEQFF

j_gene: TRBJ1-2
v_gene: TRBV7-2
d_gene: NA
abundance: few
CDR3nt: TGTGCCAGCAGCTTAGAGTCCGAAGTCTATAACTATGGCTACACCTTC
CDR3aa: CASSLESEVYNYGYTF

j_gene: TRBJ2-1
v_gene: TRBV24-1
d_gene: NA
abundance: NA
CDR3nt: TGTGCCACCAGTGATTTGTGGAATGAGCAGTTCTTC
CDR3aa: CATSDLWNEQFF

j_gene: TRBJ2-1
v_gene: TRBV27
d_gene: TRBD2
abundance: few
CDR3nt: TGTGCCAGCAGTTTAGCGGGAGCGCACAATGAGCAGTTCTTC
CDR3aa: CASSLAGAHNEQFF

j_gene: TRBJ2-1
v_gene: TRBV6-4
d_gene: NA
abundance: NA
CDR3nt: TGTGCCAGCAGCGAGGAGGGGCGGGATAGTTACAATGAGCAGTTCTTC
CDR3aa: CASSEEGRDSYNEQFF